This T cell receptor beta chain was identified in a study of human T cells and chemical hapten exposure. Study details: TCR yields per sample varied, mainly owing to small pooled library volume differences.

Time point indicated: patch test 1, 2 weeks after DPC sensitization. Documented treatment: therapeutic diphenylcyclopropenone sensitization with weekly scalp DPC. The CDR3 length is 17 residues. V was shortened by 3 bases and J by 1 base, with 18 bases between the two germline ends. In germline, CDR1 is SEHNR, CDR2 FQNEAQ (reference sequence). TCRdb ran MiXCR on the RACE reads and lists one entry per CDR3 protein. The sample lists about 360,000 distinct CDR3 sequences, approximately 5.1% occurring once. Study-level findings and limits: More PT1 expanded TCRs went with higher patch test scores.

In its sample, this clonotype was seen a few times. Antigen specificity is unknown. The sequence was collected from a woman in her fifties or sixties with alopecia areata. Some clones in this sample may be carry-over from other donors' samples. This chain uses TRBV7-9 with TRBJ1-1; D unresolved. The source material was whole blood, sampled in connection with sensitization to the hapten diphenylcyclopropenone (DPC). Written as DNA, the CDR3 is TGTGCCAGCAGCTTGCCTGATCCGGTAGCAGGGAACACTGAAGCTTTCTTT. This translates into CASSLPDPVAGNTEAFF.